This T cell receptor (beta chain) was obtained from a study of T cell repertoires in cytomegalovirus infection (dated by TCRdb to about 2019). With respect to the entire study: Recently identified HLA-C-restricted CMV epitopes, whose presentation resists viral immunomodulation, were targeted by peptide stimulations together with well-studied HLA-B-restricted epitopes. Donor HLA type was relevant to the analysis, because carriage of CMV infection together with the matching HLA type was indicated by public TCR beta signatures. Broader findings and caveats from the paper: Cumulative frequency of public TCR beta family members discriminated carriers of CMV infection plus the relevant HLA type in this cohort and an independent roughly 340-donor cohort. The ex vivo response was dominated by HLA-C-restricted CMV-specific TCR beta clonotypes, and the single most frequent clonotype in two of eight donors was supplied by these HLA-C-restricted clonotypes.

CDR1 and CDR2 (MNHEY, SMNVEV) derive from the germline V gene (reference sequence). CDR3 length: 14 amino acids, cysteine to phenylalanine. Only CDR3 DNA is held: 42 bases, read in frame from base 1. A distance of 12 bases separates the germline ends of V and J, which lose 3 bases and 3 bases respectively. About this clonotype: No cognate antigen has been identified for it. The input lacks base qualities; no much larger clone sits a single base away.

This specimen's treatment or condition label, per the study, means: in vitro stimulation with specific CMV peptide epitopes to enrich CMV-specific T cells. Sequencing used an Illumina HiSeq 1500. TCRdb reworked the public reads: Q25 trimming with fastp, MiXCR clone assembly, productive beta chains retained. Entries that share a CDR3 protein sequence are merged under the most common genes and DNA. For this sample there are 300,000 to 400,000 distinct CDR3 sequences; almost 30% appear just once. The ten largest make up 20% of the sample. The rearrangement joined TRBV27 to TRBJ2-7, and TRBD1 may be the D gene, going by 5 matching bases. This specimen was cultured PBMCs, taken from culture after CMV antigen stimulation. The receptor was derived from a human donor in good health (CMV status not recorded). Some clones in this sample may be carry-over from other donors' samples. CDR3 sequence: CASSLKGRDYEQYF. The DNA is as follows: TGTGCCAGCAGTTTGAAGGGGCGCGACTACGAGCAGTACTTC.